These 22 T cell receptor beta chains originate from one sample sequenced in a study of technical replicates of blood from several donors. Clones were sequenced by immunoSEQ multiplex PCR, and TCRdb holds only the in-frame ones, with some missing. The sample includes approximately 95,000 clones, roughly 96% of them seen just once. The specimen was T cells isolated from PBMCs. These receptor sequences come from a human donor in good health.

The chain recombines TRBV7-2 with TRBJ2-1; no reliable D call. The germline V gene encodes CDR1 SGHTA and CDR2 FQGNSA. V was trimmed by 1 base and J by 4 bases, leaving 11 bases between them. The CDR3 sequence is 15 residues long. The CDR3, as DNA: TGTGCCAGCAGCTTAGGCCTACCGCTTTACAATGAGCAGTTCTTC. This translates into CASSLGLPLYNEQFF.

In its sample, this clone was seen once. V is TRBV30 and J is TRBJ2-1, with 11 bases lining up with TRBD2. Germline assignment: CDR1 GTSNPN and CDR2 SVGIG (reference sequence). After removal of 7 bases from V and 7 bases from J, the junction contained 9 bases not matched to a gene. This CDR3 has 14 residues. The chain's CDR3 is CAFSPGLAANEQFF. CDR3 sequence (DNA): TGTGCCTTCTCCCCGGGACTAGCGGCTAATGAGCAGTTCTTC.

CDR3 nucleotide sequence: TGTGCCAGCAGTGACGTACTTAGCGGTAGCTCCTACGAGCAGTACTTC. Translated: CASSDVLSGSSYEQYF. V gene TRBV25-1 combines with J gene TRBJ2-7; D possibly corresponds to TRBD2 (6 bases). V lost 3 bases to trimming and J lost 0 bases, with 15 bases between them. Per germline, CDR1 MGHDK and CDR2 SYGVNS. The CDR3 runs to 16 residues.

The V and J genes are TRBV7-2 and TRBJ1-3; D is undetermined. The CDR3 has 15 residues. Trimming stripped 1 base from V and 0 bases from J, with 7 bases between. Germline values: CDR1 SGHTA, CDR2 FQGNSA. CDR3 coding DNA: TGTGCCAGCAGCTTAGAAGCGGGCTCTGGAAACACCATATATTTT. It encodes CASSLEAGSGNTIYF.

J is TRBJ2-5 and V is TRBV13, with D possibly matching TRBD2 (5 bases). The tail of the sequence fits TRBJ2-7 better, so the J call may be wrong. The CDR3 covers 16 residues. CDR1 and CDR2 (germline): PRHDT, FYEKMQ (reference sequence). The CDR3 nucleotides read TGTGCCAGCACCTCGTTGGAGGAAGGAGCCCCCTACGAGCAGTACTTC. It is translated as CASTSLEEGAPYEQYF.

This chain connects TRBV30 to TRBJ1-4; D call uncertain. V was shortened by 1 base and J by 3 bases, with 15 bases between the two germline ends. The CDR3 runs to 16 residues. CDR1 and CDR2 from the germline V gene are GTSNPN and SVGIG (reference sequence). CDR3 amino acids: CAWSADMEGANEKLFF. DNA for the CDR3: TGTGCCTGGAGTGCTGATATGGAGGGAGCTAATGAAAAACTGTTTTTT.

This chain links TRBV28 with TRBJ2-1, with D possibly TRBD1 on 5 matching bases. Trimming left V 0 bases short and J 8 bases short, with 14 bases between. This CDR3 has 15 residues. Germline loops: CDR1 MDHEN, CDR2 SYDVKM. CDR3 sequence reads: CASSLWGQGLDEQFF. The CDR3 nucleotides are TGTGCCAGCAGTTTATGGGGGCAGGGCCTTGATGAGCAGTTCTTC.

This clone appeared a single time. The chain employs TRBV11-2 and TRBJ2-7, with D perhaps TRBD2 (6 bases). In germline, CDR1 is SGHAT, CDR2 FQNNGV. CDR3 length: 14 residues. V was trimmed by 3 bases and J by 2 bases, leaving 11 bases between them. In DNA, the CDR3 is TGTGCCAGCAGCTTCCCGGGACTCACCTACGAGCAGTACTTC. This encodes CASSFPGLTYEQYF.

The rearrangement links TRBV5-1 to TRBJ2-5; 8 nucleotides agree with TRBD1. J gave up 4 bases and V 0 bases, and 5 bases lay outside the gene matches. Germline V lookup: CDR1 SGHRS, CDR2 YFSETQ. The CDR3 is 15 amino acids. The CDR3 reads CASSLVQGARETQYF. The DNA for the CDR3 is TGCGCCAGCAGCTTGGTGCAGGGGGCTCGAGAGACCCAGTACTTC.

This clone has just a few counts. The rearrangement uses TRBV2 and TRBJ2-3; D gene unclear. The CDR3 has 13 amino acids. Germline values: CDR1 SNHLY, CDR2 FYNNEI. Trimming took 8 bases from V and 2 from J, leaving 11 bases between them. CDR3 sequence (DNA): TGTGCCAGCGGAGCGCCACTCACAGATACGCAGTATTTT. Its protein is CASGAPLTDTQYF.

The chain is built from TRBV7-3 and TRBJ2-3; D is undetermined. The CDR3 is made up of 14 amino acids. The V gene lost 0 bases and the J gene lost 2 bases, with 6 bases spanning the gap. The germline V gene has CDR1 SGHTA and CDR2 FQGTGA. The CDR3 region is CASSLTRDTDTQYF. CDR3 bases: TGTGCCAGCAGCTTAACTAGAGACACAGATACGCAGTATTTT.

This chain connects TRBV21-1 to TRBJ2-4; the D call TRBD1 from the table was never checked on the DNA. TRBV21-1 corresponds to a pseudogene. The CDR3 contains 14 residues. The CDR3 is CASSRDRSKNIQYF. Here the CDR3 DNA reads TGTGCCAGCAGCAGAGACAGGTCCAAAAACATTCAGTACTTC.

The CDR3 sequence: CASNRQANQPQHF. The CDR3 DNA follows: TGTGCCAGCAACCGACAGGCTAATCAGCCCCAGCATTTT. The chain has TRBV11-3 and TRBJ1-5; weak D call: TRBD1 (6 bases). This CDR3 has 13 amino acids. V was clipped by 7 bases and J by 4 bases, with 11 bases between them. CDR1 is SGHNT, CDR2 YENEEA, per germline.

V usage is TRBV30 and J usage is TRBJ2-7, with D possibly matching TRBD1 (5 bases). Between the trimmed V and J ends, which lost 5 bases and 2 bases, there was a span of 10 bases. Germline V CDR1 and CDR2: GTSNPN, SVGIG (reference sequence). There are 12 residues in the CDR3. The chain's CDR3 is CAWLRTPYEQYF. The CDR3 DNA reads TGTGCCTGGTTACGGACACCCTACGAGCAGTACTTC.

The chain recombines TRBV27 with TRBJ2-7; perhaps TRBD1 as D (6 bases). CDR1 and CDR2 (germline): MNHEY, SMNVEV (reference sequence). The ends were cut back, 0 bases at V and 3 bases at J, with 12 bases in the middle. CDR3 length: 15 residues. The CDR3 loop is CASSLSPQGIYEQYF. CDR3 nucleotide sequence: TGTGCCAGCAGTTTATCCCCACAGGGAATCTACGAGCAGTACTTC.

The CDR3 here is CASSITGSAGELFF. The CDR3 DNA reads as TGTGCCAGTAGTATCACGGGTTCCGCCGGGGAGCTGTTTTTT. The chain carries TRBV19 and TRBJ2-2; D remains ambiguous. Germline loops: CDR1 LNHDA, CDR2 SQIVND (reference sequence). V gave up 3 bases and J gave up 6 bases, with 11 bases separating them. The CDR3 is 14 residues long.

The sample holds one count of this clone. V is TRBV2 and J is TRBJ2-1, with 13 bases fitting TRBD2. The length of the CDR3 is 15 residues. Germline V gene lookup returns CDR1 SNHLY and CDR2 FYNNEI. With 3 bases clipped from V and 10 bases from J, the junction kept 6 bases outside the gene matches. DNA for the CDR3: TGTGCCAGCAGTGATCTACTAGCGGGAGGGCACGAGCAGTTCTTC. Its protein is CASSDLLAGGHEQFF. Complete variable domain (other parts from reference TRBV2 and TRBJ2-1): EPEVTQTPSHQVTQMGQEVILRCVPISNHLYFYWYRQILGQKVEFLVSFYNNEISEKSEIFDDQFSVERPDGSNFTLKIRSTKLEDSAMYFCASSDLLAGGHEQFFGPGTRLTVL.

The chain uses TRBV11-2 and TRBJ2-1; 9 bases fit TRBD2. Germline V lookup: CDR1 SGHAT, CDR2 FQNNGV. The CDR3 has 15 amino acids. V gave up 1 base and J gave up 8 bases; unmatched junction bases: 6. Written as DNA, the CDR3 is TGTGCCAGCAGCTTAGGTGGCGGGAGGGCCTATGAGCAGTTCTTC. It translates to CASSLGGGRAYEQFF.

The genes are TRBV30 and TRBJ1-5; unclear D gene. The CDR3 spans 14 residues. The V gene lost 0 bases and the J gene lost 4 bases, with 10 bases spanning the gap. Germline CDR1 reads GTSNPN; CDR2 reads SVGIG (reference sequence). The CDR3 nucleotides are TGTGCCTGGAGTGTGAGCGGCGGGAATCAGCCCCAGCATTTT. Its protein is CAWSVSGGNQPQHF.

The chain recombines TRBV4-2 with TRBJ2-7, with TRBD1 identical over 8 bases. The CDR3 is 16 amino acids. The germline gives CDR1 LGHNA, CDR2 YNFKEQ. The junction had 8 bases not matched to a gene; V was cut back by 2 bases and J by 2 bases. In DNA, the CDR3 is TGTGCCAGCAGCCAATCACAGACAGGGGCCACCTACGAGCAGTACTTC. Amino acid sequence: CASSQSQTGATYEQYF.

The V and J genes are TRBV4-1 and TRBJ2-7, with a tentative D call TRBD1 (6 bases). Germline V CDR1 and CDR2: MGHRA, YSYEKL. The CDR3 is 12 residues long. Trimming shortened V by 5 bases and J by 7 bases, and 12 bases separated the two germline ends. The CDR3 reads CASSKITGEQYF. CDR3 in DNA: TGCGCCAGCAGCAAAATTACAGGGGAGCAGTACTTC.

This chain links TRBV4-3 with TRBJ1-1, with D hard to call. The V gene's germline CDR1 is LGHNA and CDR2 YSLEER. The germline V and J ends were trimmed by 5 bases and 4 bases, with 23 bases remaining between them. This CDR3 has 17 amino acids. In nucleotides, the CDR3 is TGCGCCAGCAGCGGTACGGGGTCTAGTATGGAGAGCACTGAAGCTTTCTTT. It encodes CASSGTGSSMESTEAFF.